The 28 T cell receptor beta chains given below trace back to one sample, sequenced in a study of CD8 T cells in Susac syndrome. RNA in amounts of about 0.45 to 1 ug was reverse transcribed with random hexamers. MiXCR, run by TCRdb on the immunoSEQ multiplex PCR reads, gives a single entry per CDR3 protein. The repertoire holds 75,000 to 80,000 distinct CDR3 sequences, with roughly 94% as singletons. Sequencing was performed on CD8+ T cells from PBMCs. Receptor source: a human donor with Susac syndrome.

The chain couples TRBV27 to TRBJ1-2, with TRBD1 identical over 7 bases. V trimming: 2 bases; J trimming: 8 bases; junction bases outside the gene matches: 11. This CDR3 region has 15 residues. Looked up from germline, CDR1 is MNHEY and CDR2 is SMNVEV (reference sequence). The CDR3 protein is CASSLDGRGFWGYTF. CDR3 nucleotide sequence: TGTGCCAGCAGTTTAGATGGCAGGGGGTTTTGGGGCTACACCTTC.

The J gene is TRBJ1-3, the V gene TRBV7-9; possibly TRBD1 for D (5 bases). This CDR3 comprises 15 residues. Trimming removed 6 bases from V and 1 base from J, with 13 bases in between. Germline-derived CDR1 and CDR2 are SEHNR and FQNEAQ (reference sequence). CDR3: CASRGQGRSGNTIYF. The CDR3 nucleotides are TGTGCCAGCAGAGGGCAGGGACGATCTGGAAACACCATATATTTT.

The genes are TRBV3-1 and TRBJ2-5, with D possibly matching TRBD2 (5 bases). CDR1 is LGHDT, CDR2 YNNKEL, per germline (reference sequence). CDR3 length: 15 residues. Trimming removed 1 base from V and 2 bases from J, with 11 bases in between. This CDR3 is CASSQGLGRQETQYF. CDR3 coding DNA: TGTGCCAGCAGCCAAGGGCTAGGGAGACAAGAGACCCAGTACTTC.

This clonotype has only one observation. The chain carries TRBV7-9 and TRBJ2-1; 8 bases fit TRBD2. Germline assignment: CDR1 SEHNR and CDR2 FQNEAQ (reference sequence). The CDR3 consists of 16 residues. The trim removed 4 bases at V and 4 bases at J, leaving 9 bases unmatched. CDR3: CASSSGRGGRYNEQFF. In DNA, the CDR3 is TGTGCCAGCAGCTCCGGGAGGGGGGGCCGATACAATGAGCAGTTCTTC.

The J gene is TRBJ1-1, the V gene TRBV6-2 or TRBV6-3; D might be TRBD1 (6 bases). Germline lookup yields CDR1 MNHEY and CDR2 SVGEGT. The CDR3 length is 17 residues. V shed 8 bases and J shed 1 base, with 23 bases lying between them. DNA of the CDR3: TGTGCCAGCTCCTACGCGACCTCAGGGGACGGGAACACTGAAGCTTTCTTT. Its translation: CASSYATSGDGNTEAFF.

V and J are TRBV6-1 and TRBJ2-3; TRBD1 or TRBD2 may be the D gene (5 bases each). This CDR3 comprises 14 residues. V was clipped by 4 bases and J by 2 bases, with 10 bases between them. CDR1 is MNHNS, CDR2 SASEGT, per germline. The CDR3 reads CASSAGPYTDTQYF. In DNA form, the CDR3 reads TGTGCCAGCAGTGCGGGGCCATACACAGATACGCAGTATTTT.

The gene calls are TRBV6-6 and TRBJ2-7; D not resolved. CDR1 is MNHNY and CDR2 is SVGAGI in the germline V gene (reference sequence). V lost 7 bases and J 0 bases, leaving 13 bases between the germline ends. This CDR3 is 14 amino acids long. As DNA, the CDR3 is TGTGCCAGCACACGGACGAGAAGCTCCTACGAGCAGTACTTC. Protein: CASTRTRSSYEQYF.

The chain couples TRBV29-1 to TRBJ1-2; D remains ambiguous. CDR3 length equals 13 residues. The germline CDR1 and CDR2 sequences are SQVTM and ANQGSEA. Trimming left V 5 bases short and J 3 bases short, with 13 bases between. The CDR3 reads CSVPSRRDYGYTF. In DNA, the CDR3 is TGCAGCGTTCCGTCCCGAAGGGACTATGGCTACACCTTC.

The chain carries TRBV19 and TRBJ2-7; 7 positions agree with TRBD1. The CDR3 contains 15 residues. J lost 2 bases, V lost 1 base, and 5 bases had no gene match. In germline, CDR1 is LNHDA, CDR2 SQIVND (reference sequence). CDR3 sequence (DNA): TGTGCCAGTAGTATAGGGGACAGCGAAACCTACGAGCAGTACTTC. Translation gives CASSIGDSETYEQYF.

The chain carries TRBV5-1 and TRBJ2-7; 14 nucleotides match TRBD2. CDR3 size: 16 residues. V trimming: 0 bases; J trimming: 2 bases; junction bases outside the gene matches: 1. Germline loops: CDR1 SGHRS, CDR2 YFSETQ. CDR3 loop: CASSLEGLAGAYEQYF. Written as DNA, the CDR3 is TGCGCCAGCAGCTTGGAGGGACTAGCGGGGGCCTACGAGCAGTACTTC.

This clonotype was seen a single time. The chain recombines TRBV6-5 with TRBJ2-7, with TRBD1 identical over 7 bases. Per the germline V gene, CDR1 is MNHEY and CDR2 is SVGAGI. V shed 6 bases, J shed 2 bases, and the junction held 10 bases outside the gene matches. The CDR3 length is 15 residues. CDR3 in DNA: TGTGCCAGCAGCAACCGGGACAGCATCACCTACGAGCAGTACTTC. Its protein product is CASSNRDSITYEQYF.

In this sample, this clonotype turned up once. The chain is built from TRBV6-2 or TRBV6-3 and TRBJ2-5; 7 nucleotides align to TRBD2. The CDR3 is 15 amino acids. Germline V gene sequence: CDR1 MNHEY, CDR2 SVGEGT. The V gene end was trimmed by 4 bases and the J gene end by 5 bases; junction bases not matched to a gene: 10. CDR3 sequence: CASSSRDYGSETQYF. The CDR3 DNA reads as TGTGCCAGCAGTTCCCGGGACTACGGTTCGGAGACCCAGTACTTC.

V is TRBV27 and J is TRBJ2-7; weak D call: TRBD2 (5 bases). Germline assignment: CDR1 MNHEY and CDR2 SMNVEV (reference sequence). The CDR3 has 13 residues. Between the trimmed V and J ends, which lost 5 bases and 3 bases, there was a span of 11 bases. The CDR3 DNA follows: TGTGCCAGCAGTACCCGGGAAAGCTACGAGCAGTACTTC. Translating it yields CASSTRESYEQYF.

The chain links TRBV27 to TRBJ1-4; D unresolved. This CDR3 spans 12 amino acids. With 6 bases removed from V and 7 bases from J, the gap between germline ends came to 9 bases. CDR1 and CDR2 (germline): MNHEY, SMNVEV (reference sequence). CDR3 DNA: TGTGCCAGCAGCGGGCGCTCTGAAAAACTGTTTTTT. This codes for CASSGRSEKLFF.

V gene TRBV29-1 combines with J gene TRBJ2-1; 7 nucleotides match TRBD1. This CDR3 is built from 14 residues. With 6 bases clipped from V and 8 bases from J, the junction kept 13 bases outside the gene matches. CDR1 and CDR2 (germline): SQVTM, ANQGSEA. In nucleotides, the CDR3 is TGCAGCGTCCTCCCTGGACAGGTTGCCTATGAGCAGTTCTTC. Translated: CSVLPGQVAYEQFF.

The gene calls are TRBV9 and TRBJ2-3; 12 bases fit TRBD2. This CDR3 contains 15 residues. The V segment lost 5 bases and the J segment 4 bases; nucleotides outside the gene matches: 5. The germline V gene has CDR1 SGDLS and CDR2 YYNGEE. CDR3 amino acids: CASSPSGGAPDTQYF. In DNA form, the CDR3 reads TGTGCCAGCAGTCCTAGCGGGGGGGCCCCAGATACGCAGTATTTT.

The V call is TRBV5-1, the J call TRBJ2-7; D gene uncertain. The CDR3 runs to 11 residues. Germline assignment: CDR1 SGHRS and CDR2 YFSETQ. V shed 0 bases and J shed 5 bases, with 3 bases lying between them. CDR3 in amino acids: CASSLDNEQYF. The DNA of the CDR3 is TGCGCCAGCAGCTTGGATAACGAGCAGTACTTC.

The CDR3 loop reads CSLIGGGGLSEQFF. CDR3 sequence (DNA): TGCAGCTTGATTGGAGGGGGTGGGTTGTCGGAGCAGTTCTTC. The rearrangement uses TRBV29-1 and TRBJ2-1; D is perhaps TRBD1 or TRBD2 (6 bases each). Germline CDR1 SQVTM, CDR2 ANQGSEA. This CDR3 is 14 amino acids long. V lost 8 bases to trimming and J lost 10 bases, with 24 bases between them.

The rearrangement joins TRBV28 to TRBJ1-2; D gene unclear. The germline gives CDR1 MDHEN, CDR2 SYDVKM. Trimming shortened V by 7 bases and J by 4 bases, and 16 bases separated the two germline ends. This CDR3 has 14 amino acids. CDR3 protein: CASTRRSSGYGYTF. CDR3 in DNA: TGTGCCAGCACCCGCCGGAGTTCGGGCTATGGCTACACCTTC.

The J gene is TRBJ2-4, the V gene TRBV14, with D tentatively TRBD2 (5 bases). Germline V lookup: CDR1 SGHDN, CDR2 FVKESK. This CDR3 comprises 14 residues. Trimming took 3 bases from V and 3 from J, leaving 9 bases between them. CDR3 protein: CASSQLRGKNIQYF. The CDR3 region has the DNA TGTGCCAGCAGCCAGCTACGGGGCAAAAACATTCAGTACTTC.

The gene calls are TRBV3-1 and TRBJ1-1; D uncertain. Looked up from germline, CDR1 is LGHDT and CDR2 is YNNKEL (reference sequence). With 4 bases removed from V and 1 base from J, the gap between germline ends came to 13 bases. The CDR3 is made up of 15 amino acids. The CDR3 coding sequence is TGTGCCAGCAGCCGGCGGGAGGCTTGGAACACTGAAGCTTTCTTT. It codes for CASSRREAWNTEAFF.

The chain joins TRBV7-2 to TRBJ2-7; the match to TRBD1 covers 7 bases. The germline CDR1 and CDR2 sequences are SGHTA and FQGNSA. This CDR3 contains 15 residues. The J segment lost 4 bases and the V segment lost 2 bases, leaving 8 bases of the junction unmatched. CDR3 protein: CASSLITGDKYEQYF. CDR3 DNA sequence: TGTGCCAGCAGCTTAATAACAGGGGATAAGTACGAGCAGTACTTC.

The chain combines TRBV6-1 with TRBJ1-1, with D unclear. The CDR3 is made up of 14 amino acids. Trimming took off 3 bases at V and 1 base at J, with 9 bases between the two ends. CDR1 and CDR2 from the germline V gene are MNHNS and SASEGT. CDR3 in DNA: TGTGCCAGCAGTGAGGGTAATACGAACACTGAAGCTTTCTTT. Its translation is CASSEGNTNTEAFF.

This clonotype was picked up one time. The V call is TRBV18, the J call TRBJ2-3; D might be TRBD2 (6 bases). With 3 bases removed from V and 7 bases from J, the gap between germline ends came to 20 bases. This CDR3 is 16 amino acids long. Germline CDR1 reads KGHSH; CDR2 reads LQKENI. CDR3: CASSPGLPPTDHTQYF. The CDR3 nucleotides are TGTGCCAGCTCACCGGGACTCCCGCCGACCGATCATACGCAGTATTTT. The full variable domain, completed using reference TRBV18 and TRBJ2-3, is NAGVMQNPRHLVRRRGQEARLRCSPMKGHSHVYWYRQLPEEGLKFMVYLQKENIIDESGMPKERFSAEFPKEGPSILRIQQVVRGDSAAYFCASSPGLPPTDHTQYFGPGTRLTVL.

The V gene is TRBV20-1, the J gene TRBJ1-2; D is possibly TRBD1 (6 bases). V lost 3 bases and J lost 2, with 16 bases in between. The length of the CDR3 is 15 residues. CDR1 and CDR2 from the germline V gene are DFQATT and SNEGSKA (reference sequence). DNA for the CDR3: TGCAGTGCTAGTACACAGGGACGGCGAAACTATGGCTACACCTTC. As protein: CSASTQGRRNYGYTF.

The rearrangement joins TRBV25-1 to TRBJ1-6, with D possibly being TRBD1 (6 bases). The germline V gene encodes CDR1 MGHDK and CDR2 SYGVNS. This CDR3 is built from 13 residues. V lost 2 bases, J lost 9 bases, and 8 bases lay in between. CDR3 in DNA: TGTGCCAGCAGTGAACAGGGGAGTTCACCCCTCCACTTT. Protein product: CASSEQGSSPLHF.

The chain employs TRBV6-6 and TRBJ2-7; no clear D gene. V lost 5 bases to trimming and J lost 3 bases, with 11 bases between them. CDR1 is MNHNY and CDR2 is SVGAGI in the germline V gene (reference sequence). The CDR3 is made up of 13 amino acids. The CDR3 loop reads CASSPLKVYEQYF. In nucleotides, the CDR3 is TGTGCCAGCAGTCCCCTAAAAGTCTACGAGCAGTACTTC.

The chain recombines TRBV7-9 with TRBJ2-7; weak D call: TRBD1 (6 bases). V shed 5 bases and J shed 0 bases, with 14 bases lying between them. The CDR3 covers 15 residues. Per germline, CDR1 SEHNR and CDR2 FQNEAQ (reference sequence). The CDR3: CASSAQWGRSYEQYF. The CDR3, as DNA: TGTGCCAGCAGCGCTCAGTGGGGGCGCTCCTACGAGCAGTACTTC.